This TCR beta chain derives from a study of blood T cell repertoires in COVID-19 (dated by TCRdb to about 2020). Broadly, across the study: Samples covering the acute and convalescent phases of COVID-19 were provided by collaborators in the United States, Italy and Spain. The material from the prospective study consisted of cDNA or gDNA derived from T cells, B-cell-depleted T cells, or PBMCs. The dataset comprised deeply sampled blood TCRbeta repertoires from subjects exposed to, actively infected with, or recovered from COVID-19. The repertoires were released in a freely available public database intended as a resource for research on the immune response to SARS-CoV-2. The samples were drawn from two sources: the first 160 participants of the ongoing ImmuneRACE study, and 1,200 or so subjects contributed by 6 global collaborators. Sample metadata almost always included a de-identified subject ID, COVID-19 status, age in years and sex. Where HLA class I and class II types were available, the types were taken from metadata supplied by the sample provider, not from assay-based typing. The investigation overall reported the following: Clinical and demographic metadata were provided uncurated, with the amount varying by source and participant.

Collaborating institutions collected whole blood in K2EDTA tubes following their own protocols. For TCRbeta analysis, collaborator samples were shipped as frozen whole blood, as isolated PBMCs, or as DNA extracted from either sample type. TCRbeta CDR3 regions were amplified from genomic DNA using the immunoSEQ Assay, a bias-controlled multiplex PCR. As for the authors' bioinformatics: The number of nucleated cells in each sample was estimated by amplification of reference gene primers within the assay. To quantify the absolute abundance of each unique TCRbeta CDR3 rearrangement, sequence reads were collapsed and filtered. For each sample, productive Simpson clonality was calculated as the square root of Simpson's diversity index across productive rearrangements. Sourced from immuneACCESS, this table was stored by TCRdb with only in-frame sequences that have V and J called. A share of the clones is absent; for the studies checked, an unresolved V gene accounts for under half, and the remainder has no known explanation. D and trimming come from the DNA, and the V and J calls and clone size come from that table. The sample table records about 140,000 clones; around 90% of these occur just once. Of the sample, approximately 10% falls within the top ten clones.

As regards this clone: The antigen this receptor binds is unknown. No quality values exist for individual bases; no much larger clone is one base distant.

CDR1 is given as MRHNA and CDR2 as SNTAGT, both from the germline V gene. Compared with germline, V lacks 6 bases and J lacks 2 bases; bases without a gene match: 20. Including the terminal cysteine and phenylalanine, the CDR3 comprises 19 residues. Of all the DNA, just the CDR3 is kept, 57 bases in frame from base 1. This TCR was recovered from a woman aged 80 or over with acute or convalescent COVID-19. Sequenced material: peripheral blood. Rearrangement joined TRBV6-4 to TRBJ2-7; 9 bases in the middle match TRBD1. The CDR3 region: CASREVTGGDRSEPYEQYF. The DNA is TGTGCCAGCAGAGAAGTCACAGGGGGCGACCGATCAGAACCCTACGAGCAGTACTTC.